These 25 T cell receptor beta chains were all obtained from the same sample, sequenced in a study of T-cell reconstitution after alpha-beta-depleted transplantation in children. Unique molecular identifiers were built into the TCRbeta library. TCRdb redid the calling of the PCR reads with MiXCR, one entry per CDR3 protein. The data show a few hundred thousand distinct CDR3 sequences, roughly 9.1% seen once. Source: PBMCs, taken before TCRalphabeta/CD19-depleted stem cell transplant. The receptor source for this set is a boy under two years old with acute myeloid leukemia, due to receive a stem cell transplant.

A word on this clonotype: A much bigger clone sits one base away, suggesting this may be a read error. The rearrangement joins TRBV6-1 to TRBJ2-3, with a possible D match to TRBD2 (6 bases). The CDR3 totals 14 residues. Trimming removed 11 bases at V and 1 base at J, with 16 bases between. CDR1 and CDR2 (germline): MNHNS, SASEGT. CDR3 DNA sequence: TGTGCCGGCGGTCTAGGGGAGGGCACAGATACGCAGTATTTT. Translation gives CAGGLGEGTDTQYF.

This clonotype was seen ten or more times. The chain is built from TRBV12-3 or TRBV12-4 and TRBJ1-6, with a tentative D call TRBD1 (5 bases). There are 15 residues in the CDR3. Between the trimmed V and J ends, which lost 5 bases and 5 bases, there was a span of 13 bases. The CDR3 bases are TGTGCCAGCAGTGCTGGCGGGGCTAATAATTCACCCCTCCACTTT. Its translation: CASSAGGANNSPLHF.

This clonotype was detected ten times or more. The V gene is TRBV29-1, the J gene TRBJ2-2, with TRBD2 matching over 11 bases. The V gene's germline CDR1 is SQVTM and CDR2 ANQGSEA. The V gene end was trimmed by 4 bases and the J gene end by 3 bases; junction bases not matched to a gene: 1. The CDR3 contains 14 residues. This chain's CDR3 is CSVGSGGDTGELFF. The DNA of the CDR3 is TGCAGCGTTGGTAGCGGGGGGGACACCGGGGAGCTGTTTTTT.

This clonotype has at least ten counts. The chain carries TRBV29-1 and TRBJ2-3; 7 positions agree with TRBD2. The CDR3 length is 14 residues. Germline values: CDR1 SQVTM, CDR2 ANQGSEA. J lost 2 bases, V lost 7 bases, and 9 bases had no gene match. The CDR3 DNA reads as TGCAGCGCCGGACTAGGCGGGTACACAGATACGCAGTATTTT. This encodes CSAGLGGYTDTQYF.

This clonotype was picked up a small number of times. The chain employs TRBV5-1 and TRBJ2-1, with D perhaps TRBD2 (6 bases). Trimming stripped 0 bases from V and 4 bases from J, with 14 bases between. The CDR3 runs to 16 residues. The germline V gene has CDR1 SGHRS and CDR2 YFSETQ. The CDR3 bases are TGCGCCAGCAGCTTGGGGACTACCGGGATATACAATGAGCAGTTCTTC. This sequence encodes CASSLGTTGIYNEQFF.

This clonotype was seen repeatedly, ten times or more. This sequence joins TRBV9 and TRBJ2-5; maybe TRBD1 (6 bases). V lost 0 bases to trimming and J lost 1 base, with 13 bases between them. This CDR3 contains 16 residues. Looked up from germline, CDR1 is SGDLS and CDR2 is YYNGEE. DNA for the CDR3: TGTGCCAGCAGCGTAGCTGTGGGGGCTACCCAAGAGACCCAGTACTTC. It is translated as CASSVAVGATQETQYF.

This clonotype was recorded at least ten times. The chain links TRBV6-4 to TRBJ2-1; D call uncertain. Trimming pared 2 bases from V and 5 bases from J, leaving 7 bases between. Germline V gene sequence: CDR1 MRHNA, CDR2 SNTAGT. This CDR3 comprises 13 residues. CDR3 residues: CASSDKNNNEQFF. DNA of the CDR3: TGTGCCAGCAGTGACAAAAACAACAATGAGCAGTTCTTC.

This clonotype was found many times. This chain links TRBV21-1 with TRBJ2-3; the DNA was not compared with TRBD1, the D call given in the table. TRBV21-1 has pseudogene status. The CDR3 is 16 residues long. CDR3: CASRETGFPHTDTQYF. CDR3 in DNA: TGTGCCAGCAGGGAGACAGGGTTCCCACACACAGATACGCAGTATTTT.

This clonotype came up a few times. The chain has TRBV5-1 and TRBJ1-2; 7 bases are shared with TRBD1. The germline gives CDR1 SGHRS, CDR2 YFSETQ. CDR3 size: 13 residues. J lost 5 bases, V lost 4 bases, and 5 bases had no gene match. The DNA for the CDR3 is TGCGCCAGCAGCGGCAGGGGGGAATATGGCTACACCTTC. Protein sequence: CASSGRGEYGYTF. The whole variable domain, remainder taken from reference TRBV5-1 and TRBJ1-2, is KAGVTQTPRYLIKTRGQQVTLSCSPISGHRSVSWYQQTPGQGLQFLFEYFSETQRNKGNFPGRFSGRQFSNSRSEMNVSTLELGDSALYLCASSGRGEYGYTFGSGTRLTVV.

This clonotype was picked up many times. In DNA, the CDR3 is TGTGCCAGCAGTAACAACAGGGGAGGCTACACCTTC. It is translated as CASSNNRGGYTF. The V gene is TRBV6-5, the J gene TRBJ1-2, with TRBD1 matching 7 bases. Germline trimming cut 5 bases from V and 8 bases from J; bases unmatched to any gene: 5. The CDR3 runs to 12 residues. The germline gives CDR1 MNHEY, CDR2 SVGAGI.

About this clonotype itself: Since a much larger clone is just one base distant, this may be a read error. The chain links TRBV29-1 to TRBJ2-1; D possibly corresponds to TRBD1 (5 bases). In germline, CDR1 is SQVTM, CDR2 ANQGSEA. The CDR3 extends over 10 amino acids. DNA for the CDR3: TGCAGCGTTGCGGACAATGACCAGTTCTTC. Its translation: CSVADNDQFF.

This clonotype was recorded at least ten times. This chain uses TRBV20-1 with TRBJ2-3; D is unresolved. Germline lookup yields CDR1 DFQATT and CDR2 SNEGSKA (reference sequence). This CDR3 has 15 amino acids. Trimming left V 1 base short and J 2 bases short, with 13 bases between. CDR3 DNA sequence: TGCAGTGCTAGAGGGCCGCTGGACCTCACAGATACGCAGTATTTT. This translates into CSARGPLDLTDTQYF.

The table lists this clonotype with many counts. This sequence joins TRBV4-3 and TRBJ2-7; 9 nucleotides agree with TRBD1. V was pared by 1 base and J by 4 bases, with 5 bases of the junction left unmatched. Germline-derived CDR1 and CDR2 are LGHNA and YSLEER. The CDR3 has 15 amino acids. CDR3 DNA: TGCGCCAGCAGCCAAGGGACAGGGGTAGAGTACGAGCAGTACTTC. Translation gives CASSQGTGVEYEQYF.

At least ten counts were recorded for this clonotype. The gene calls are TRBV10-3 and TRBJ1-1; D call uncertain. Trimming left V 0 bases short and J 3 bases short, with 5 bases between. Germline values: CDR1 ENHRY, CDR2 SYGVKD. The CDR3 sequence is 13 residues long. CDR3: CAISESTDTEAFF. For the CDR3, the DNA is TGTGCCATCAGTGAGTCTACGGACACTGAAGCTTTCTTT.

This clonotype was counted at least ten times. V gene TRBV4-3 combines with J gene TRBJ2-3; D may correspond to TRBD1 or TRBD2 (5 bases each). Germline CDR1 is LGHNA and CDR2 is YSLEER. Trimming removed 0 bases from V and 6 bases from J, with 16 bases in between. The CDR3 is 16 residues long. The chain's CDR3 is CASSQEDSPGPDTQYF. In DNA, the CDR3 is TGCGCCAGCAGCCAAGAGGACTCGCCGGGACCTGATACGCAGTATTTT.

This clonotype appeared many times. V and J are TRBV3-1 and TRBJ2-7; 14 bases align to TRBD2. The CDR3 consists of 14 residues. The ends lost 4 bases at V and 5 bases at J; junction bases unmatched: 1. The germline V gene has CDR1 LGHDT and CDR2 YNNKEL (reference sequence). In nucleotides, the CDR3 is TGTGCCAGCAGCCGACTAGCGGGGGGGCACGAGCAGTACTTC. Translation gives CASSRLAGGHEQYF.

The table lists this clonotype with many counts. The chain has TRBV13 and TRBJ1-2; D gene uncertain. V shed 6 bases and J shed 3 bases, with 14 bases lying between them. The CDR3 is made up of 14 amino acids. The germline V gene encodes CDR1 PRHDT and CDR2 FYEKMQ (reference sequence). CDR3 nucleotide sequence: TGTGCCAGCAGTCCTCATCTGGAGCACTATGGCTACACCTTC. Translation gives CASSPHLEHYGYTF. The full variable domain, its missing parts supplied by reference TRBV13 and TRBJ1-2, is AAGVIQSPRHLIKEKRETATLKCYPIPRHDTVYWYQQGPGQDPQFLISFYEKMQSDKGSIPDRFSAQQFSDYHSELNMSSLELGDSALYFCASSPHLEHYGYTFGSGTRLTVV.

This clonotype was observed many times. DNA of the CDR3: TGCAGCGTTTCTTATATGGGCAATGAGCAGTTCTTC. Its protein is CSVSYMGNEQFF. The chain carries TRBV29-1 and TRBJ2-1; D is undetermined. The CDR3 sequence is 12 residues long. Germline lookup yields CDR1 SQVTM and CDR2 ANQGSEA. Between the trimmed V and J ends, which lost 5 bases and 6 bases, there was a span of 11 bases.

This clonotype has at least ten counts. The chain carries TRBV12-3 or TRBV12-4 and TRBJ1-1; D is undetermined. The length of the CDR3 is 13 residues. Trimming left V 6 bases short and J 3 bases short, with 11 bases between. CDR3 region: CASSLTLDTEAFF. CDR3 in DNA: TGTGCCAGCAGCCTAACCCTTGACACTGAAGCTTTCTTT.

This clonotype has a count of ten or more. The rearrangement links TRBV6-5 to TRBJ1-2; D uncertain. Trimming stripped 6 bases from V and 8 bases from J, with 19 bases between. CDR3 length equals 14 residues. Germline V gene lookup returns CDR1 MNHEY and CDR2 SVGAGI. CDR3: CASSPRNGRQGYTF. The DNA for the CDR3 is TGTGCCAGCAGCCCCCGTAACGGGCGTCAAGGCTACACCTTC.

This clonotype was counted at least ten times. The V gene is TRBV6-5, the J gene TRBJ2-7; no clear D. The germline CDR1 and CDR2 sequences are MNHEY and SVGAGI. The CDR3 has 13 residues. The V end was cut by 4 bases, the J end by 2 bases, with 9 bases between. The CDR3 spells CASSLPDPYEQYF. The CDR3 nucleotides are TGTGCCAGCAGTTTGCCCGATCCCTACGAGCAGTACTTC.

This clonotype occurred a few times. This chain connects TRBV10-3 to TRBJ2-4; 16 nucleotides align to TRBD2. The trim removed 3 bases at V and 15 bases at J, leaving 5 bases unmatched. Per the germline V gene, CDR1 is ENHRY and CDR2 is SYGVKD. This CDR3 region has 14 residues. CDR3 DNA: TGTGCCATCAGTGATCCGGGACTAGCGGGAGGGCCGTACTTC. Translating it yields CAISDPGLAGGPYF.

This clonotype was recorded at least ten times. This chain connects TRBV11-2 to TRBJ2-1; D possibly corresponds to TRBD1 (6 bases). CDR3 length equals 15 residues. Trimming took 3 bases from V and 5 from J, leaving 14 bases between them. The germline V gene encodes CDR1 SGHAT and CDR2 FQNNGV. The CDR3 nucleotides read TGTGCCAGCAGCTTGGACGTAACAGGGAACAATGAGCAGTTCTTC. It yields the protein CASSLDVTGNNEQFF.

Many counts were recorded for this clonotype. This sequence joins TRBV10-3 and TRBJ2-1; TRBD1 might be the D (5 bases). The CDR3 has 17 residues. Germline V CDR1 and CDR2: ENHRY, SYGVKD. V was clipped by 0 bases and J by 1 base, with 13 bases between them. In DNA form, the CDR3 reads TGTGCCATCAGTGAGTCGAGTCGCAGGGCGTCCTACAATGAGCAGTTCTTC. Protein product: CAISESSRRASYNEQFF.

This clonotype has at least ten counts. V usage is TRBV28 and J usage is TRBJ2-1, with 8 bases matching TRBD1. The CDR3 sequence is 14 residues long. Germline V gene data show CDR1 as MDHEN and CDR2 as SYDVKM. Trimming at V came to 6 bases and at J to 8 bases, leaving 9 bases not matched to a gene. For the CDR3, the DNA is TGTGCCAGCAGGTCCACAGGGGGTATCTATGAGCAGTTCTTC. Protein sequence: CASRSTGGIYEQFF.